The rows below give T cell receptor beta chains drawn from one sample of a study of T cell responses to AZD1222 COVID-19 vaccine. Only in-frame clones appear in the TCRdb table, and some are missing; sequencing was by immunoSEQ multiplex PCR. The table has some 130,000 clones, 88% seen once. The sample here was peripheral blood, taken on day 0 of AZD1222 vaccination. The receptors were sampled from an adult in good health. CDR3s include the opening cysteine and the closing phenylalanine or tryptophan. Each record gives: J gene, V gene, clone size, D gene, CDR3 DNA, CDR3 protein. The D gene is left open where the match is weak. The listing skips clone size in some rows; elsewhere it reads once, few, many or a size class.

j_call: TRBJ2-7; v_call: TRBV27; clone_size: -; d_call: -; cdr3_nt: TGTGCCACCCGGACCAATACTAACCACGAGCAGTACTTC; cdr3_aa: CATRTNTNHEQYF
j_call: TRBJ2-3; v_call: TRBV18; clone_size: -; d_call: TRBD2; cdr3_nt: TGTGCCAGCTCACCGGGACTAGGGGCCACAGATACGCAGTATTTT; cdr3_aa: CASSPGLGATDTQYF
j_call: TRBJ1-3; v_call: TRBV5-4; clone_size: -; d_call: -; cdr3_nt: TGTGCCAGCAGCTTACCCGCAGGGCAAGGAAACACCATATATTTT; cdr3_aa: CASSLPAGQGNTIYF
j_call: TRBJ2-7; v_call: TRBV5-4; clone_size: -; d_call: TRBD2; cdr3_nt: TGTGCCAGCAGCTCTAGCGGGGGTTCCCGCTACGAGCAGTACTTC; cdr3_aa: CASSSSGGSRYEQYF
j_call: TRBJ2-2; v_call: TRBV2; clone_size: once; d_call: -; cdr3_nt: TGTGCCAGCACCAGATTGGGACAAAACACCGGGGAGCTGTTTTTT; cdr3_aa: CASTRLGQNTGELFF
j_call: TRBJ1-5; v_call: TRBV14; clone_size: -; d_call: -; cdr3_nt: TGTGCCAGCAGCCAAATGGTCAATCAGCCCCAGCATTTT; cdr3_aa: CASSQMVNQPQHF
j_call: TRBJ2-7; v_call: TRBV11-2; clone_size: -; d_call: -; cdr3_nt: TGTGCCAGCAGCCCCATCGATCGGGGGCGCGGGTCCGAGCAGTACTTC; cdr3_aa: CASSPIDRGRGSEQYF
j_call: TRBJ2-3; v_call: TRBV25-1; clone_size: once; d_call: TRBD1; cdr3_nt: TGTGCCAGCAGCGGGACAGGGGGGACAGATACGCAGTATTTT; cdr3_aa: CASSGTGGTDTQYF
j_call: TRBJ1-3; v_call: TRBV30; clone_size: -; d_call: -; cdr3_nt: TGTGCCTGGAGTATGACGCCGGTTCCTGGAAACACCATATATTTT; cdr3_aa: CAWSMTPVPGNTIYF
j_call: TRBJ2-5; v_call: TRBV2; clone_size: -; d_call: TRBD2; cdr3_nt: TGTGCCAGCAGACCCGGACTAGCGGTTGAGACCCAGTACTTC; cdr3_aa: CASRPGLAVETQYF
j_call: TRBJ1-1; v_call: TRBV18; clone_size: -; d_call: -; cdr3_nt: TGTGCCAGCTCATCCACCGGGGATGGTGAAGCTTTCTTT; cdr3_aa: CASSSTGDGEAFF
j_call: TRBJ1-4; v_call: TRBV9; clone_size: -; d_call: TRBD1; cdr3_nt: TGTGCCAGCAGCGAGAGGGGCGGGACAGGGAATGAAAAACTGTTTTTT; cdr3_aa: CASSERGGTGNEKLFF
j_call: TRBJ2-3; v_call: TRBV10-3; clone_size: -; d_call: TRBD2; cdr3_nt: TGTGCCATCAGCTCCGGGACTAGCGGGTTCACAGATACGCAGTATTTT; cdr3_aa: CAISSGTSGFTDTQYF
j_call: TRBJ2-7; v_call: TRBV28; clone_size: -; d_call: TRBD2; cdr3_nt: TGTGCCATAGCGGGGGGGCACGAGCAGTACTTC; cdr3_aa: CAIAGGHEQYF
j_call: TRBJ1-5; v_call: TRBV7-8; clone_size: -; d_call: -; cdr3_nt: TGTGCCAGCAGCTTCCGAACCGTCTCCGGGGCAGTAAGCAATCAGCCCCAGCATTTT; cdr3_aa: CASSFRTVSGAVSNQPQHF
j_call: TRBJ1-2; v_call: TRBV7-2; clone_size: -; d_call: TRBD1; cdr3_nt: TGTGCCAGCAGCCGTGACAGGGGGCGTTTAAGCTATGGCTACACCTTC; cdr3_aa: CASSRDRGRLSYGYTF
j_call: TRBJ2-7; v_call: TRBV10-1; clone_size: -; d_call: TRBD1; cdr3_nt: TGCGCCAGCAGTGAAGGGACAGACATCCACGAGCAGTACTTC; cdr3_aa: CASSEGTDIHEQYF
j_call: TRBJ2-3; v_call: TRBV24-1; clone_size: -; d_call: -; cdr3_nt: TGTGCCACCAGTGACCCGGTACTAGGGAGTACGCAGTATTTT; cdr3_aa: CATSDPVLGSTQYF
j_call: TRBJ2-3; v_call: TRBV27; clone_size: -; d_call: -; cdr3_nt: TGTGCCAGCAGGCCGGGACCTCGCACAGATACGCAGTATTTT; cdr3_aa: CASRPGPRTDTQYF
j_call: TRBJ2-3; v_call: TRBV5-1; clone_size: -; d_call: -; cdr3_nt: TGCGCCAGCAGCTCAAGTCCATACCGCACAGATACGCAGTATTTT; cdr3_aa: CASSSSPYRTDTQYF
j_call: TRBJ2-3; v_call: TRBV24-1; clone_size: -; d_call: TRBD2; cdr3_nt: TGTGCCACCAGTGGGGCAGGGAGGGGAGCAGATACGCAGTATTTT; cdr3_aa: CATSGAGRGADTQYF
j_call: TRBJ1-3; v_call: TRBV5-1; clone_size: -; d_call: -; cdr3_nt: TGCGCCAGCAGCCCGGCCGGGACCCTCTCTGGAAACACCATATATTTT; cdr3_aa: CASSPAGTLSGNTIYF
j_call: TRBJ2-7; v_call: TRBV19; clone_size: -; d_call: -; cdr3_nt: TGTGCCAGTAGTATAAGTGGGATCGGCTACGAGCAGTACTTC; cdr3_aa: CASSISGIGYEQYF
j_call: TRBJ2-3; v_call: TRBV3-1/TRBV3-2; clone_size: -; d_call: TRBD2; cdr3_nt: TGTGCCAGCAGCCGGTCCTGGGGGAGGGGTGCAGATACGCAGTATTTT; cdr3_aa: CASSRSWGRGADTQYF
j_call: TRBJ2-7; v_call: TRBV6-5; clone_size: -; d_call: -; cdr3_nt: TGTGCCAGCAGTATGAGGTCCAACTCCTACGAGCAGTACTTC; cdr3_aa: CASSMRSNSYEQYF
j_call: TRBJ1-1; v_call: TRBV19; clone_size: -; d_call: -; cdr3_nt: TGTGCCAGCCGGTGGAGGGGGGCTGAAGCTTTCTTT; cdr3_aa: CASRWRGAEAFF
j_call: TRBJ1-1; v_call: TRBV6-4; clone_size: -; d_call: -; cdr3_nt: TGTGCCAGCAGCCCTGGGCAGAACACTGAAGCTTTCTTT; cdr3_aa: CASSPGQNTEAFF
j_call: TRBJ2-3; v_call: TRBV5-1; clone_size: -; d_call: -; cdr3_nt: TGCGCCAGCAGCTTGGCCAGGGAGAAAGATACGCAGTATTTT; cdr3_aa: CASSLAREKDTQYF
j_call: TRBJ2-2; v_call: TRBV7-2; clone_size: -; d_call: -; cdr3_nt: TGTGCCAGCAGCTTAGCGGGCTCGACCACCGGGGAGCTGTTTTTT; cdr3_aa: CASSLAGSTTGELFF